The rows below give T cell receptor beta chains drawn from one sample of a study of human T cells and chemical hapten exposure. In TCRdb, the RACE reads were re-called with MiXCR into one record per CDR3 protein. The sample holds 84,000 or so distinct CDR3 sequences, approximately 10% seen once. Material: whole blood, obtained in connection with sensitization to the hapten diphenylcyclopropenone (DPC). The receptors stem from a woman in her 30s with alopecia areata. Some clones in this sample may be carry-over from other donors' samples. The CDR3 runs from the conserved cysteine through the conserved F or W. The D gene is left open where the match is weak. Clone size is shown for a subset of rows, as once, few, many or a class of expanded clone.

d_call	v_call	j_call	clone_size	cdr3_aa	cdr3_nt
TRBD1	TRBV18	TRBJ1-6	many	CASSRVSDRDSPLHF	TGTGCCAGCTCACGGGTATCGGACAGGGATTCACCCCTCCACTTT
TRBD2	TRBV11-3	TRBJ2-2	NA	CASSLAYGLAGNTGELFF	TGTGCCAGCAGCTTAGCATATGGTCTAGCGGGAAACACCGGGGAGCTGTTTTTT
TRBD1	TRBV6-5	TRBJ2-2	few	CASSYAFPGTANTGELFF	TGTGCCAGCAGTTACGCCTTCCCCGGGACAGCAAACACCGGGGAGCTGTTTTTT
NA	TRBV7-2	TRBJ2-1	many	CASSLTQGNEQFF	TGTGCCAGCAGCTTGACCCAGGGCAATGAGCAGTTCTTC
NA	TRBV10-3	TRBJ1-2	NA	CAITRVDYGYTF	TGTGCCATCACAAGGGTCGACTATGGCTACACCTTC
TRBD1	TRBV28	TRBJ1-4	many	CASSSGQTHEKLFF	TGTGCCAGCAGTTCGGGACAGACTCATGAAAAACTGTTTTTT
NA	TRBV9	TRBJ2-3	many	CASSVGVVSTDTQYF	TGTGCCAGCAGCGTAGGGGTAGTAAGCACAGATACGCAGTATTTT
NA	TRBV3-1	TRBJ2-7	many	CASSQGPLSSEQYF	TGTGCCAGCAGCCAAGGACCTCTGTCCTCCGAGCAGTACTTC
TRBD2	TRBV6-1	TRBJ2-2	few	CASSGGAAGELFF	TGTGCCAGCAGCGGGGGGGCGGCCGGGGAGCTGTTTTTT
TRBD2	TRBV7-9	TRBJ2-4	many	CASSVGTSGAGAKNIQYF	TGTGCCAGCAGCGTCGGGACTAGCGGGGCGGGGGCCAAAAACATTCAGTACTTC
NA	TRBV7-2	TRBJ2-7	many	CASSTRQGGSWEEQYF	TGTGCCAGCAGTACCCGACAGGGAGGATCCTGGGAGGAGCAGTACTTC
NA	TRBV6-6	TRBJ1-1	many	CASSGRGKNTEAFF	TGTGCCAGCAGCGGAAGGGGAAAGAACACTGAAGCTTTCTTT
NA	TRBV27	TRBJ2-1	many	CASSPIAHNEQFF	TGTGCCAGCAGTCCCATAGCCCACAATGAGCAGTTCTTC
NA	TRBV7-2	TRBJ1-6	many	CASSLSPDWGSPLHF	TGTGCCAGCAGCTTATCCCCGGACTGGGGATCACCCCTCCACTTT
NA	TRBV2	TRBJ1-1	few	CASSDGFLAFF	TGTGCCAGCAGTGACGGGTTTTTAGCTTTCTTT